These 21 T cell receptor beta chains were sequenced from one sample in a study of monozygotic twins with inflammatory bowel disease. TCRdb reprocessed the 5' RACE reads, with one entry per CDR3 protein and no DNA. The sample includes some 440,000 distinct CDR3 sequences. Sequencing was carried out using blood. The origin of the receptors is a human donor with ulcerative colitis or Crohn's disease, or a healthy co-twin of an affected twin (not recorded which).

The chain links TRBV28 to TRBJ1-2; TCRdb picks TRBD1, but there is no DNA to check that call. The CDR3 contains 15 residues. In germline, CDR1 is MDHEN, CDR2 SYDVKM. The CDR3 loop reads CASSPPTQGYPGYTF.

The chain employs TRBV29-1 and TRBJ1-1. The CDR3 consists of 12 residues. The germline V gene has CDR1 SQVTM and CDR2 ANQGSEA. The CDR3 loop reads CSVVPAFPEAFF.

The rearrangement uses TRBV5-1 and TRBJ2-5; with no DNA, the TCRdb D assignment of TRBD2 cannot be verified. The CDR3 is made up of 14 amino acids. Germline V gives CDR1 SGHRS, CDR2 YFSETQ. CDR3 in amino acids: CASSGSGVQETQYF.

This rearrangement joins TRBV29-1 to TRBJ2-7; without DNA, the TCRdb call of TRBD1 cannot be checked. CDR3 length equals 15 residues. The germline V gene has CDR1 SQVTM and CDR2 ANQGSEA. The CDR3 sequence is CSVEDPGQESYEQYF.

This sequence joins TRBV12-3 or TRBV12-4 and TRBJ2-5. This CDR3 has 13 residues. CDR3 sequence reads: CASSWRQQETQYF.

The chain links TRBV7-9 to TRBJ1-2; checking the TCRdb D call of TRBD1 is not possible without DNA. Germline CDR1 reads SEHNR; CDR2 reads FQNEAQ (reference sequence). The CDR3 sequence is 14 residues long. The CDR3 is CASSPLSGNYGYTF.

The chain recombines TRBV19 with TRBJ2-5; TCRdb's D call, TRBD1, is unchecked because there is no DNA. Germline CDR1 and CDR2: LNHDA and SQIVND (reference sequence). CDR3 size: 14 residues. The CDR3 loop is CASSITGVTETQYF. The variable domain in full, completed from reference TRBV19 and TRBJ2-5, reads DGGITQSPKYLFRKEGQNVTLSCEQNLNHDAMYWYRQDPGQGLRLIYYSQIVNDFQKGDIAEGYSVSREKKESFPLTVTSAQKNPTAFYLCASSITGVTETQYFGPGTRLLVL.

The rearrangement joins TRBV7-2 to TRBJ2-1; TCRdb proposes TRBD2, but this gene call is untestable without DNA. The germline V gene has CDR1 SGHTA and CDR2 FQGNSA. This CDR3 comprises 16 residues. CDR3: CASSLRSGGPNDEQFF. The variable domain in full, with the rest retrieved from reference TRBV7-2 and TRBJ2-1, is GAGVSQSPSNKVTEKGKDVELRCDPISGHTALYWYRQSLGQGLEFLIYFQGNSAPDKSGLPSDRFSAERTGGSVSTLTIQRTQQEDSAVYLCASSLRSGGPNDEQFFGPGTRLTVL.

V gene TRBV30 combines with J gene TRBJ1-1; no DNA is available, so the TRBD1 call from TCRdb remains unchecked. From germline, CDR1 is GTSNPN and CDR2 SVGIG (reference sequence). CDR3 length: 12 amino acids. The CDR3 protein is CAAVIPYTEAFF.

V usage is TRBV4-2 and J usage is TRBJ2-3; TCRdb lists TRBD2, though no DNA is available to test this call. Germline CDR1 is LGHNA and CDR2 is YNFKEQ. This CDR3 spans 15 amino acids. The CDR3 here is CASSQEKTGGDTQYF.

The rearrangement uses TRBV7-2 and TRBJ2-1; without DNA, the TCRdb call of TRBD2 cannot be checked. Germline values: CDR1 SGHTA, CDR2 FQGNSA. This CDR3 is built from 17 residues. The CDR3 region is CASSLMGGGLLGNEQFF.

The chain uses TRBV6-1 and TRBJ2-3; the D call of TRBD2 rests on TCRdb alone, since no DNA is present to check it. CDR1 and CDR2 from the germline V gene are MNHNS and SASEGT. The CDR3 extends over 15 amino acids. This CDR3 reads CASSRTSAHTDTQYF.

The V gene is TRBV19, the J gene TRBJ2-2; TCRdb's assignment of TRBD1 cannot be checked, as there is no DNA. This CDR3 is built from 13 residues. CDR1 and CDR2 from the germline V gene are LNHDA and SQIVND (reference sequence). This CDR3 reads CAISGTETGELFF.

The chain employs TRBV20-1 and TRBJ2-7; TCRdb designates TRBD2, a call that cannot be tested without DNA. The V gene's germline CDR1 is DFQATT and CDR2 SNEGSKA (reference sequence). The CDR3 totals 14 residues. CDR3 loop: CSARAPGPSYEQYF.

This chain links TRBV5-1 with TRBJ1-5; the TCRdb call, TRBD1, lacks DNA for checking. Germline V gives CDR1 SGHRS, CDR2 YFSETQ. The CDR3 is 15 residues long. CDR3 loop: CASSLDGTADQPQHF.

This chain connects TRBV30 to TRBJ2-1; without DNA, the TCRdb call of TRBD2 cannot be checked. The V gene's germline CDR1 is GTSNPN and CDR2 SVGIG (reference sequence). This CDR3 is built from 15 residues. The CDR3 region is CAWTLTSGPYNEQFF.

The V call is TRBV20-1, the J call TRBJ1-2. CDR3 length: 12 residues. Germline V gene sequence: CDR1 DFQATT, CDR2 SNEGSKA (reference sequence). This chain's CDR3 is CSGEDPTYGYTF.

CDR3 sequence: CASSLAGQENIQYF. This chain uses TRBV5-1 with TRBJ2-4; TCRdb selects TRBD1, and the lack of DNA leaves this call unchecked. Germline lookup yields CDR1 SGHRS and CDR2 YFSETQ. The CDR3 contains 14 residues. The entire variable domain, with the rest obtained from reference TRBV5-1 and TRBJ2-4, is as follows: KAGVTQTPRYLIKTRGQQVTLSCSPISGHRSVSWYQQTPGQGLQFLFEYFSETQRNKGNFPGRFSGRQFSNSRSEMNVSTLELGDSALYLCASSLAGQENIQYFGAGTRLSVL.

This chain joins TRBV5-4 and TRBJ1-1. CDR3 length: 13 amino acids. Looked up from germline, CDR1 is SGHNT and CDR2 is YYREEE (reference sequence). The CDR3 here is CASSQQSNTEAFF.

CDR3 region: CASSSGTGLLNTEAFF. The V gene is TRBV5-1, the J gene TRBJ1-1; absent DNA, TCRdb's TRBD1 call cannot be checked. Germline-derived CDR1 and CDR2 are SGHRS and YFSETQ. There are 16 residues in the CDR3.

The V and J genes are TRBV29-1 and TRBJ2-7; as DNA is missing, the TRBD1 call by TCRdb cannot be tested. Looked up from germline, CDR1 is SQVTM and CDR2 is ANQGSEA. This CDR3 comprises 13 residues. The CDR3 is CSVAGTGHYEQYF.